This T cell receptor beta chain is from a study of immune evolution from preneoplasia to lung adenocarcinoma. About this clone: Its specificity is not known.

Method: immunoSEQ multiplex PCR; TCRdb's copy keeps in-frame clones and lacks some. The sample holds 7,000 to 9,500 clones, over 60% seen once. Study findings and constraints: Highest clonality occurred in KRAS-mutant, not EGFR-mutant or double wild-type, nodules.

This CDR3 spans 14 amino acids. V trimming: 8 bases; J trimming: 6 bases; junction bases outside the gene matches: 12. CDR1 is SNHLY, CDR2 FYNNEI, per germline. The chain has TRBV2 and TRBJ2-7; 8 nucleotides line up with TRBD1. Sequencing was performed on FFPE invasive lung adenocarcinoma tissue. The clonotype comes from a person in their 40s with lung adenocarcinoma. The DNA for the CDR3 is TGTGCCAGCGGATCGGAAGGACAGGGCGTCGAGCAGTACTTC. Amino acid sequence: CASGSEGQGVEQYF.